These 11 T cell receptor beta chains originate from one sample sequenced in a study of T cells in Graves' hyperthyroidism and ophthalmopathy. RNA transcripts provided the source from which TCR beta CDR3 regions were amplified. The HTBI set primed first-round TCR CDR3 RT-PCR. One entry per CDR3 protein results from TCRdb running MiXCR on the multiplex PCR reads. The sample records about 640,000 distinct CDR3 sequences, roughly 20% being singletons. Sequenced input: blood. The receptors shown here come from a man aged 25 to 40 with Graves' ophthalmopathy.

This clonotype was observed a handful of times. This chain joins TRBV5-1 and TRBJ1-1; no definite D call. Trimming stripped 4 bases from V and 1 base from J, with 8 bases between. The CDR3 has 13 residues. Germline V gene lookup returns CDR1 SGHRS and CDR2 YFSETQ. The CDR3 here is CASSVASNTEAFF. CDR3 nucleotide sequence: TGCGCCAGCAGCGTAGCCTCGAACACTGAAGCTTTCTTT.

The chain employs TRBV6-1 and TRBJ2-7; D possibly uses TRBD1 or TRBD2 (6 bases each). Germline V gives CDR1 MNHNS, CDR2 SASEGT. Deletions cut 10 bases from V and 0 bases from J, with 16 bases between. This CDR3 comprises 14 residues. The CDR3 DNA follows: TGTGCCACCACGGGGGACAAGGGCTCCTACGAGCAGTACTTC. It is translated as CATTGDKGSYEQYF.

The sample holds a few counts of this clonotype. This chain connects TRBV14 to TRBJ1-2; D gene uncertain. CDR3 length: 13 amino acids. V lost 4 bases and J 2 bases, leaving 8 bases between the germline ends. CDR1 is SGHDN and CDR2 is FVKESK in the germline V gene. The DNA of the CDR3 is TGTGCCAGCAGCCCGTCCTTGAACTATGGCTACACCTTC. Protein: CASSPSLNYGYTF.

The chain combines TRBV5-4 with TRBJ2-7, with D possibly matching TRBD2 (7 bases). This CDR3 is built from 14 residues. V lost 3 bases and J 5 bases, leaving 15 bases between the germline ends. In germline, CDR1 is SGHNT, CDR2 YYREEE (reference sequence). The CDR3 sequence is CASSSRGREDEQYF. In DNA form, the CDR3 reads TGTGCCAGCAGCTCAAGGGGGAGGGAGGACGAGCAGTACTTC.

The chain employs TRBV6-1 and TRBJ2-4; D remains ambiguous. The V gene's germline CDR1 is MNHNS and CDR2 SASEGT. The CDR3 totals 15 residues. The germline V and J ends were trimmed by 1 base and 7 bases, with 14 bases remaining between them. CDR3 loop: CASSEGLEWWNIQYF. As DNA, the CDR3 is TGTGCCAGCAGTGAAGGGCTAGAGTGGTGGAACATTCAGTACTTC.

This rearrangement joins TRBV7-9 to TRBJ2-5; no clear D gene. The V end lost 2 bases, the J end lost 4 bases, and 5 bases lay between the germline ends. CDR3 size: 12 residues. Germline V CDR1 and CDR2: SEHNR, FQNEAQ (reference sequence). CDR3 sequence: CASSLLTETQYF. The CDR3, as DNA: TGTGCCAGCAGCTTACTCACAGAGACCCAGTACTTC. Complete variable domain (other parts from reference TRBV7-9 and TRBJ2-5): DTGVSQNPRHKITKRGQNVTFRCDPISEHNRLYWYRQTLGQGPEFLTYFQNEAQLEKSRLLSDRFSAERPKGSFSTLEIQRTEQGDSAMYLCASSLLTETQYFGPGTRLLVL.

A remark on this clonotype: At one boundary the junction diverges from the germline segment, which might be a read error. The rearrangement uses TRBV12-3 or TRBV12-4 and TRBJ2-2; 10 positions agree with TRBD1. The CDR3 spans 15 residues. As DNA, the CDR3 is TGTGCCACCCAGCGGACAGGGGGGTACACCGGGGAGCTGTTCTTT. It is translated as CATQRTGGYTGELFF.

The chain joins TRBV28 to TRBJ2-3, with 7 bases identical to TRBD2. The CDR3 runs to 16 residues. Germline lookup yields CDR1 MDHEN and CDR2 SYDVKM. The J segment lost 4 bases and the V segment lost 4 bases, leaving 11 bases of the junction unmatched. For the CDR3, the DNA is TGTGCCAGCAGTTCCTTGGGCGGGAGAAAGCCAGATACGCAGTATTTT. Translating gives CASSSLGGRKPDTQYF.

This clonotype was seen at least ten times. The rearrangement joins TRBV5-1 to TRBJ2-3; 10 nucleotides agree with TRBD2. V lost 4 bases, J lost 6 bases, and 5 bases stayed unmatched. Germline values: CDR1 SGHRS, CDR2 YFSETQ. This CDR3 has 14 residues. CDR3 in DNA: TGCGCCAGCAGCGGGGCTAGCGGGAGTGATACGCAGTATTTT. Encoded protein: CASSGASGSDTQYF.

The chain couples TRBV6-1 to TRBJ1-2, with 7 bases lining up with TRBD1. Germline lookup yields CDR1 MNHNS and CDR2 SASEGT. After removal of 6 bases from V and 3 bases from J, the junction contained 10 bases not matched to a gene. This CDR3 is 15 amino acids long. CDR3 sequence (DNA): TGTGCCAGCAGGCCCTCGGGAGGGGGCTACTATGGCTACACCTTC. Residues: CASRPSGGGYYGYTF.

This clonotype was seen at least ten times. The rearrangement uses TRBV7-8 and TRBJ2-1; D is uncertain. This CDR3 region has 12 residues. Germline V gene data show CDR1 as SGHVS and CDR2 as FQNEAQ. Trimming shortened V by 5 bases and J by 10 bases, and 12 bases separated the two germline ends. CDR3 region: CASSIYSPEQFF. The CDR3 nucleotides are TGTGCCAGCAGCATTTACAGCCCAGAGCAGTTCTTC.